This T cell receptor beta chain was identified in a study of CXCR3-negative and CXCR3-positive naive CD8 T cells. The authors made the TRB cDNA libraries by 5' RACE using UMI labels. TCRdb reprocessed the 5' RACE reads; each CDR3 protein has one entry and no DNA is given. The sample table includes tens of thousands of distinct CDR3 sequences. This CDR3 contains 14 residues. Germline CDR1 LNHDA, CDR2 SQIVND (reference sequence). Sequenced sample: naive CXCR3- CD8+ T cells from blood. Specified subset: CD45RO-CCR7+CD27+CD95- naive CD8+ T cells lacking CXCR3 (TNR3-). The sequence was obtained from a human donor in good health. Some clones in this sample may be carry-over from other donors' samples. The rearrangement uses TRBV19 and TRBJ1-1. CDR3 region: CASSRKQAYTEAFF.